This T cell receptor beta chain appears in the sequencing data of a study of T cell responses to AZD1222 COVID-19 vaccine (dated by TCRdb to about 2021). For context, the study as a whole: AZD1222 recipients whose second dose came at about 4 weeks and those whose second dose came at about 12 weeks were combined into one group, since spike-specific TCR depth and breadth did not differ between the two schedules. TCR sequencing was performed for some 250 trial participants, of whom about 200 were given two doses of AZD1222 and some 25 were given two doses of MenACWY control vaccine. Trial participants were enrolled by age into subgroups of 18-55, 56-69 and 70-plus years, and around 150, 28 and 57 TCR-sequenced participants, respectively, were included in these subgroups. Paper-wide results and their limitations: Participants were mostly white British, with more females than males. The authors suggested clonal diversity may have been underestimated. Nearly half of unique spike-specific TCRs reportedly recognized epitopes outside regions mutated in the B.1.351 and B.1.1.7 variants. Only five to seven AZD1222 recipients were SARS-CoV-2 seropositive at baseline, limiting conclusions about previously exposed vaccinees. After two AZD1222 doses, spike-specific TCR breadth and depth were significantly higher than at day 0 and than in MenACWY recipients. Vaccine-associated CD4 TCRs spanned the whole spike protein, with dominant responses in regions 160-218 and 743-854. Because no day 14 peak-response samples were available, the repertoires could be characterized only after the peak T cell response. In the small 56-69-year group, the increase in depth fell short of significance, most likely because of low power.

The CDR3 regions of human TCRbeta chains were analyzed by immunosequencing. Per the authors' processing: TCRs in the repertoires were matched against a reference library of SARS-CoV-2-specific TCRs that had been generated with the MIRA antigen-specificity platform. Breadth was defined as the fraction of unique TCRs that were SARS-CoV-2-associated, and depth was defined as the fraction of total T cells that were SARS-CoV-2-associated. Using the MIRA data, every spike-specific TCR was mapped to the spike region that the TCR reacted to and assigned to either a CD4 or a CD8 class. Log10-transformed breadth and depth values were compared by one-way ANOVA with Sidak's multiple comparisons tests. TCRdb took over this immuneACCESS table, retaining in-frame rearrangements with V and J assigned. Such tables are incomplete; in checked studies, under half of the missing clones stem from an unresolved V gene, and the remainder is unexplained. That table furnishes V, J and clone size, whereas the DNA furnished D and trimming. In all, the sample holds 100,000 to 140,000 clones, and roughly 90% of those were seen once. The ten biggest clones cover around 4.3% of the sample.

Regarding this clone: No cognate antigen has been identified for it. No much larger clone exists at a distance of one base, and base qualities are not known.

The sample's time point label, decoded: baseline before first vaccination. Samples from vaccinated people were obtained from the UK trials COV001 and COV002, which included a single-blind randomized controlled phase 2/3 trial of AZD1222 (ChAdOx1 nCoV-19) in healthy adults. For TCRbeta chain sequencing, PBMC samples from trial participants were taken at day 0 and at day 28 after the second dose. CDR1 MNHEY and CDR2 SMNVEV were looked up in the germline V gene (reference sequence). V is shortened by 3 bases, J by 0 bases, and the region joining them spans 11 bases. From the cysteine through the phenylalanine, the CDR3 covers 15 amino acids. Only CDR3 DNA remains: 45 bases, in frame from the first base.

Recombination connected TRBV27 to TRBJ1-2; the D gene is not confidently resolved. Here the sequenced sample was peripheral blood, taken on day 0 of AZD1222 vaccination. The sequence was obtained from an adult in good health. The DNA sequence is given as TGTGCCAGCAGTTTCGGAGGCAGTCCTAACTATGGCTACACCTTC. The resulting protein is CASSFGGSPNYGYTF.